This T cell receptor beta chain was recorded in a study of blood T cells in healthy people across ages. CDR3 length equals 17 residues. V lost 4 bases and J lost 2; bases outside the gene matches: 8. Germline CDR1 is SGHVS and CDR2 is FQNEAQ. This clonotype was seen a few times. The antigen is undetermined. Using a J-beta primer mix together with a sample-barcoded 5' primer, a second PCR was run for roughly 6 to 11 cycles. TCRdb re-derived calls from the 5' RACE reads in MiXCR, one entry per CDR3 protein. The data show about 640,000 distinct CDR3 sequences, with roughly 41% seen just once and about 32% held by the top ten. Study-wide results and limits: More naive CD4+ cells and higher diversity marked long-lived donors relative to aged donors. Diversity of TCR beta correlated strongly with naive T cell percentage.

The chain uses TRBV7-8 and TRBJ2-3; 11 nucleotides align to TRBD2. The sequenced sample consisted of blood. The origin of this receptor is an older man in good health. The CDR3 here is CASSSLASGRLTDTQYF. The CDR3, as DNA: TGTGCCAGCAGCTCCTTAGCTAGCGGGAGGCTCACAGATACGCAGTATTTT.